These 14 T cell receptor beta chains originate from one sample sequenced in a study of cytomegalovirus exposure and HLA in healthy donors. The study ran its PCR with 60 Vbeta and 13 Jbeta primers. TCRdb's copy holds only in-frame clones and misses some; the assay was immunoSEQ multiplex PCR. Here the sample spans about 120,000 clones, more than 60% being singletons. The sequenced material came from PBMCs. These receptors all come from a woman aged 35 to 49 in good health and CMV-seropositive.

This chain joins TRBV15 and TRBJ1-3; D gene uncertain. V lost 1 base to trimming and J lost 1 base, with 8 bases between them. The CDR3 is 15 residues long. Germline V gene lookup returns CDR1 LNHNV and CDR2 YYDKDF (reference sequence). CDR3 residues: CATSRGHTSGNTIYF. CDR3 nucleotides: TGTGCCACCAGCAGAGGACATACTTCTGGAAACACCATATATTTT.

The CDR3 loop is CASSVELRARGETQYF. In DNA, the CDR3 is TGTGCCAGCAGCGTAGAACTGCGGGCGAGAGGGGAGACCCAGTACTTC. The chain links TRBV9 to TRBJ2-5; D is perhaps TRBD2 (5 bases). CDR3 length: 16 amino acids. CDR1 SGDLS and CDR2 YYNGEE come from the germline V gene. V was shortened by 0 bases and J by 5 bases, with 17 bases between the two germline ends.

The gene calls are TRBV30 and TRBJ2-3, with 13 bases matching TRBD2. This CDR3 comprises 16 residues. Germline V gives CDR1 GTSNPN, CDR2 SVGIG (reference sequence). Losses at the gene ends were 5 bases for V and 1 base for J; bases not matched to a gene: 6. CDR3 nucleotides: TGTGCCTGGGACTCGGGGACTAGCGGGGGCACAGATACGCAGTATTTT. Residues: CAWDSGTSGGTDTQYF.

This rearrangement joins TRBV7-2 to TRBJ2-7, with D maybe TRBD2 (6 bases). Deletions cut 5 bases from V and 2 bases from J, with 19 bases between. The CDR3 has 16 amino acids. Per the germline V gene, CDR1 is SGHTA and CDR2 is FQGNSA. CDR3: CASSLLGLLSTYEQYF. CDR3 DNA: TGTGCCAGCAGCCTTCTCGGACTACTTTCCACCTACGAGCAGTACTTC.

This clone was seen just once. The DNA for the CDR3 is TGTGCCTGCTCCTCGACAGGGAATTCACCCCTCCACTTT. Its translation: CACSSTGNSPLHF. The chain links TRBV30 to TRBJ1-6, with 7 bases fitting TRBD1. V lost 6 bases to trimming and J lost 7 bases; unmatched junction nucleotides: 6. The CDR3 contains 13 residues. Per the germline V gene, CDR1 is GTSNPN and CDR2 is SVGIG (reference sequence). The full variable domain, its missing parts supplied by reference TRBV30 and TRBJ1-6, is SQTIHQWPATLVQPVGSPLSLECTVEGTSNPNLYWYRQAAGRGLQLLFYSVGIGQISSEVPQNLSASRPQDRQFILSSKKLLLSDSGFYLCACSSTGNSPLHFGNGTRLTVT.

The rearrangement joins TRBV15 to TRBJ2-1, with TRBD2 as a possible D gene (6 bases). Trimming left V 4 bases short and J 9 bases short, with 13 bases between. Per the germline V gene, CDR1 is LNHNV and CDR2 is YYDKDF (reference sequence). The CDR3 is 13 residues long. CDR3 loop: CATSTGTELEQFF. Written as DNA, the CDR3 is TGTGCCACCAGCACCGGGACTGAGCTTGAGCAGTTCTTC.

This rearrangement joins TRBV2 to TRBJ2-1; 11 bases line up with TRBD2. CDR1 SNHLY and CDR2 FYNNEI come from the germline V gene. This CDR3 has 18 amino acids. The V segment lost 2 bases and the J segment 0 bases; nucleotides outside the gene matches: 6. CDR3 DNA: TGTGCCAGCAGTGAAAGCATTAGCGGGGGGGGCTCCTACAATGAGCAGTTCTTC. Translated, it gives CASSESISGGGSYNEQFF.

The genes are TRBV6-5 and TRBJ1-2; TRBD1 agrees at 8 bases. Germline V gives CDR1 MNHEY, CDR2 SVGAGI. CDR3 length: 15 residues. The junction had 11 bases not matched to a gene; V was cut back by 5 bases and J by 6 bases. The CDR3 protein is CASSPADRAGHGYTF. DNA of the CDR3: TGTGCCAGCAGTCCCGCGGACAGGGCTGGGCATGGCTACACCTTC.

The CDR3 protein is CASSRLAGGISDTQYF. The DNA of the CDR3 is TGTGCCAGTAGTCGACTAGCGGGGGGAATCTCAGATACGCAGTATTTT. The chain is built from TRBV19 and TRBJ2-3, with 13 bases fitting TRBD2. With 5 bases clipped from V and 4 bases from J, the junction kept 6 bases outside the gene matches. Germline V gene sequence: CDR1 LNHDA, CDR2 SQIVND (reference sequence). The CDR3 has 16 amino acids.

The CDR3 DNA is TGCGCCAGCAGTGGATACAGGGGAGTTGGGTACACTGAAGCTTTCTTT. It codes for CASSGYRGVGYTEAFF. The V gene is TRBV10-1, the J gene TRBJ1-1, with 7 positions matching TRBD1. Germline V gene data show CDR1 as WNHNN and CDR2 as SYGVQD (reference sequence). This CDR3 is 16 amino acids long. Trimming removed 4 bases from V and 3 bases from J; junction bases left unmatched: 11.

The V gene is TRBV7-9, the J gene TRBJ2-1, with D maybe TRBD2 (7 bases). CDR3 length: 17 amino acids. Germline assignment: CDR1 SEHNR and CDR2 FQNEAQ (reference sequence). Trimming removed 1 base at V and 3 bases at J, with 16 bases between. The CDR3 nucleotides read TGTGCCAGCAGCTTAGTAGGGGGGGGGCAGGGCTACAATGAGCAGTTCTTC. Its translation is CASSLVGGGQGYNEQFF. Full variable domain (missing parts from reference TRBV7-9 and TRBJ2-1): DTGVSQNPRHKITKRGQNVTFRCDPISEHNRLYWYRQTLGQGPEFLTYFQNEAQLEKSRLLSDRFSAERPKGSFSTLEIQRTEQGDSAMYLCASSLVGGGQGYNEQFFGPGTRLTVL.

The chain uses TRBV29-1 and TRBJ1-2; TRBD1 is a possible D gene (5 bases). The CDR3 is 14 residues long. Germline loops: CDR1 SQVTM, CDR2 ANQGSEA. Trimming removed 4 bases at V and 7 bases at J, with 19 bases between. CDR3 sequence reads: CSVVEGLELAGYTF. In nucleotides, the CDR3 is TGCAGCGTTGTGGAGGGGTTAGAACTAGCTGGCTACACCTTC.

The chain uses TRBV6-5 and TRBJ2-5; 11 bases fit TRBD2. Per the germline V gene, CDR1 is MNHEY and CDR2 is SVGAGI. The ends lost 4 bases at V and 5 bases at J; junction bases unmatched: 6. The CDR3 is made up of 15 amino acids. CDR3 DNA sequence: TGTGCCAGCAGTTCCCTTAGCGGGGGGGCCGAGACCCAGTACTTC. Encoded protein: CASSSLSGGAETQYF.

Of note for this clone: This likely comes from a read error, as the CDR3 has no conserved phenylalanine or tryptophan at its end. This chain links TRBV6-4 with TRBJ1-2; 12 bases fit TRBD1. This CDR3 has 16 amino acids. V shed 2 bases and J 7 bases; nucleotides not matched to a gene: 8. Germline CDR1 MRHNA, CDR2 SNTAGT. As DNA, the CDR3 is TGTGCCAGCAGTGACAACGAGGGACAGGGGGCTGGTGGCTACACCCTC. It specifies CASSDNEGQGAGGYTL.